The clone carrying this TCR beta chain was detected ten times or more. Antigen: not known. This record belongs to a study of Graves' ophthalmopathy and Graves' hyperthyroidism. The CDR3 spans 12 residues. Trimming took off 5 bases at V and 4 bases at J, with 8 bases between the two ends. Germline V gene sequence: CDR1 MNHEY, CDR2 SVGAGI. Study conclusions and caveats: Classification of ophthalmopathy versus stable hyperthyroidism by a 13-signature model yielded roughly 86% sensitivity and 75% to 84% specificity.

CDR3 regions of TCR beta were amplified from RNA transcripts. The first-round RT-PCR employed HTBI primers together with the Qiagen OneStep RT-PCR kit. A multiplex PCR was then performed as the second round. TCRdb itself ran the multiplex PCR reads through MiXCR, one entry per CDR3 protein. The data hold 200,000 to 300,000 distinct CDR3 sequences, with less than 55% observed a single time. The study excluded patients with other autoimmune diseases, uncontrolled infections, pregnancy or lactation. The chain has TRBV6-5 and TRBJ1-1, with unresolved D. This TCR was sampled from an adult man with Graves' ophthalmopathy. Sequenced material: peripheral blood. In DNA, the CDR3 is TGTGCCAGCAGTGAATTCAGCACTGAAGCTTTCTTT. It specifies CASSEFSTEAFF.